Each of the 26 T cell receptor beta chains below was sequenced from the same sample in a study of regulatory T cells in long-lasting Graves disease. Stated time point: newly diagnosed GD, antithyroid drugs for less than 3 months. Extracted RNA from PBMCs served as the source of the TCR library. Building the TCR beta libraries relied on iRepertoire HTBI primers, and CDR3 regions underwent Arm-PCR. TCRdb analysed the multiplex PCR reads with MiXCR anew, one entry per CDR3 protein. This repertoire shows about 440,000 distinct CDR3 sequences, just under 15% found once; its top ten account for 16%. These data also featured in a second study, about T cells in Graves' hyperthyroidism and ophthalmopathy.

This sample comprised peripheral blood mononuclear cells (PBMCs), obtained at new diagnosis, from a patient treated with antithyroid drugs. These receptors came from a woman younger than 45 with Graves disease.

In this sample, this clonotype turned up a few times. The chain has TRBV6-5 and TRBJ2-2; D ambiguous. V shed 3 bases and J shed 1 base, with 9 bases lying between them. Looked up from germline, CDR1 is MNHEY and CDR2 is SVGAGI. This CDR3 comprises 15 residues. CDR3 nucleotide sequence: TGTGCCAGCAGTTATGTGGTAGGGAACACCGGGGAGCTGTTTTTT. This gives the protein CASSYVVGNTGELFF.

CDR3 loop: CASSDIRKSLRGQEFSGANVLTF. DNA for the CDR3: TGTGCCAGCTCGGACATAAGGAAGTCTCTAAGGGGACAGGAATTTTCTGGGGCCAACGTCCTGACTTTC. The chain employs TRBV2 and TRBJ2-6; 8 bases match TRBD1. CDR1 and CDR2 from the germline V gene are SNHLY and FYNNEI. V was pared by 8 bases and J by 1 base, with 28 bases of the junction left unmatched. The CDR3 runs to 23 residues. The whole variable domain, remainder taken from reference TRBV2 and TRBJ2-6, is EPEVTQTPSHQVTQMGQEVILRCVPISNHLYFYWYRQILGQKVEFLVSFYNNEISEKSEIFDDQFSVERPDGSNFTLKIRSTKLEDSAMYFCASSDIRKSLRGQEFSGANVLTFGAGSRLTVL.

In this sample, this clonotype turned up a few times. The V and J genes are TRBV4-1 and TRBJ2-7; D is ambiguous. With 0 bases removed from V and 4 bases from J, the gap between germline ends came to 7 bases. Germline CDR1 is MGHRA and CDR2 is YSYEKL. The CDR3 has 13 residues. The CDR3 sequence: CASSQDVRYEQYF. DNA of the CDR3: TGCGCCAGCAGCCAAGATGTGCGTTACGAGCAGTACTTC.

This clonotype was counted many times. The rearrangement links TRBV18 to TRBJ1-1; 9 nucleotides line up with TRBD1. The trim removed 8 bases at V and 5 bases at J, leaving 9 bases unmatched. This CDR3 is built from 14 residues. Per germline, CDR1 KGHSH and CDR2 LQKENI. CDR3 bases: TGTGCCAGCAGCCCACAGGGGGCAGGGACTGAAGCTTTCTTT. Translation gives CASSPQGAGTEAFF.

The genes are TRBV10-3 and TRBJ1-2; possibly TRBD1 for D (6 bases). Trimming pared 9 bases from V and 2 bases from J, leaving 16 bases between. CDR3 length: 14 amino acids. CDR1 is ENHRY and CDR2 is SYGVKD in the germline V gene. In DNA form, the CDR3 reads TGTGCCATAGGACAGATGATTTTAAACTATGGCTACACCTTC. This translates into CAIGQMILNYGYTF.

The CDR3 loop reads CASSLDWRNTGELFF. DNA of the CDR3: TGTGCCAGCAGTTTAGACTGGCGAAACACCGGGGAGCTGTTTTTT. The chain is built from TRBV28 and TRBJ2-2, with D hard to call. V lost 2 bases and J lost 2, with 9 bases in between. CDR1 and CDR2 from the germline V gene are MDHEN and SYDVKM. The CDR3 has 15 amino acids.

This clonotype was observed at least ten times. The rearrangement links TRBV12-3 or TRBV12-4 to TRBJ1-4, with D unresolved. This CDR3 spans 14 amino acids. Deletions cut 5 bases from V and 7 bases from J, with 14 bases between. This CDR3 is CASSPGVDSEKLFF. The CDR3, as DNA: TGTGCCAGCAGTCCCGGGGTAGATAGTGAAAAACTGTTTTTT.

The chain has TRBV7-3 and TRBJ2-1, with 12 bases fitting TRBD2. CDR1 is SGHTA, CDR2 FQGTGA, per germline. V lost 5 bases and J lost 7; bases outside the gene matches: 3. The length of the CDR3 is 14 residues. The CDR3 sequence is CASSIGLAGNEQFF. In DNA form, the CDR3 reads TGTGCCAGCAGCATTGGACTAGCGGGGAATGAGCAGTTCTTC.

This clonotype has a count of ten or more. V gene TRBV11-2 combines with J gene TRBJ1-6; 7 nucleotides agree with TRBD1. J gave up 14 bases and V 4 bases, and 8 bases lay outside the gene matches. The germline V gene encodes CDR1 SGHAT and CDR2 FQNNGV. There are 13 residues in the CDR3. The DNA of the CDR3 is TGTGCCAGCAGCTCGACAGGGAGGGGGTCCCTCCACTTT. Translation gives CASSSTGRGSLHF.

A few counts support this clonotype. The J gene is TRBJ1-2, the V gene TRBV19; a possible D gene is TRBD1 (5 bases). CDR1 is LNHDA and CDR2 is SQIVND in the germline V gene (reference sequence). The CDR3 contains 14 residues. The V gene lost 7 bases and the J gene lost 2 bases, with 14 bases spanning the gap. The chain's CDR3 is CASKLGAGNYGYTF. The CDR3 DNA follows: TGTGCCAGTAAGCTCGGGGCGGGGAACTATGGCTACACCTTC.

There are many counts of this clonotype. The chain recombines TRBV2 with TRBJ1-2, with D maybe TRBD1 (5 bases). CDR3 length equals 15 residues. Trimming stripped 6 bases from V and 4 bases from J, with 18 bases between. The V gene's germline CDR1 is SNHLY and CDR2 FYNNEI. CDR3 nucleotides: TGTGCCAGCAGATCAGGCCAGGGATACCGCTATGGCTACACCTTC. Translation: CASRSGQGYRYGYTF.

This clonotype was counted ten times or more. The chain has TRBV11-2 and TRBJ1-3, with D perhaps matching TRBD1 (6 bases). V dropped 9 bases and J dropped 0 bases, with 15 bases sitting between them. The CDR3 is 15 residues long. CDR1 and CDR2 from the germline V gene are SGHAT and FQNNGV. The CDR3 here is CASSATGTSGNTIYF. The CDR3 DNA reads TGTGCCAGTTCCGCCACAGGGACCTCTGGAAACACCATATATTTT.

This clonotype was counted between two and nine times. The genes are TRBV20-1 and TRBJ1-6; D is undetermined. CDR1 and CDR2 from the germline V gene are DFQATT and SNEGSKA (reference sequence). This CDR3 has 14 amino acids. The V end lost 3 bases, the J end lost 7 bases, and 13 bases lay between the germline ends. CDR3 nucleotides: TGCAGTGCTAGCCGGGGTGAGGCGAATTCACCCCTCCACTTT. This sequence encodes CSASRGEANSPLHF.

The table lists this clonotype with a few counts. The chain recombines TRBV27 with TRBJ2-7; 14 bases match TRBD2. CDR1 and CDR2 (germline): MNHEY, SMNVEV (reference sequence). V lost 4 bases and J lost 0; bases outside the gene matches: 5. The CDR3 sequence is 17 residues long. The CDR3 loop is CASSSGTSGGSSYEQYF. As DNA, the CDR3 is TGTGCCAGCAGTTCTGGGACTAGCGGGGGAAGCTCCTACGAGCAGTACTTC.

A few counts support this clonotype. CDR3 coding DNA: TGTGCCATCAGTGGCCGGACAGGGGACACTGAAGCTTTCTTT. It codes for CAISGRTGDTEAFF. The rearrangement uses TRBV10-3 and TRBJ1-1, with 9 nucleotides matching TRBD1. The CDR3 is made up of 14 amino acids. The V segment lost 4 bases and the J segment 3 bases; nucleotides outside the gene matches: 3. CDR1 and CDR2 from the germline V gene are ENHRY and SYGVKD.

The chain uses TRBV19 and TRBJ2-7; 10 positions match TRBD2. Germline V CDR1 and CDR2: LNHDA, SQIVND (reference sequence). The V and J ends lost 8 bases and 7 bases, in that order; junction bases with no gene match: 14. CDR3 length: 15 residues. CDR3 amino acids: CASSSGSGSYNEQYF. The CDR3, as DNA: TGTGCCAGTTCTAGCGGGAGCGGTTCCTACAATGAGCAGTACTTC.

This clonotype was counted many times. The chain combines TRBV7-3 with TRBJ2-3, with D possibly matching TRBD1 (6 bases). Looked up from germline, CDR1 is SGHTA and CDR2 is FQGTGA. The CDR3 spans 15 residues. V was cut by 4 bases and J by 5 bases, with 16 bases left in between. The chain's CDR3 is CASSSRDKLGDTQYF. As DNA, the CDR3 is TGTGCCAGCAGCTCCCGGGACAAACTAGGAGATACGCAGTATTTT.

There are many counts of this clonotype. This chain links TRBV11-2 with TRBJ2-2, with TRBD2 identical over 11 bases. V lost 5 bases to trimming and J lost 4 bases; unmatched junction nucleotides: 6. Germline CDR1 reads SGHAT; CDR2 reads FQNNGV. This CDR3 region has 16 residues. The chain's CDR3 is CASSHSGRVGTGELFF. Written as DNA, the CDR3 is TGTGCCAGCAGCCATAGCGGGAGGGTCGGCACCGGGGAGCTGTTTTTT.

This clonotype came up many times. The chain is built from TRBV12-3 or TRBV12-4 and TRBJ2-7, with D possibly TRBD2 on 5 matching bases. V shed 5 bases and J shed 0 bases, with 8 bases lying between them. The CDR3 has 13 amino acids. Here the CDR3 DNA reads TGTGCCAGCAGTGGCGACTACTCCTACGAGCAGTACTTC. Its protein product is CASSGDYSYEQYF.

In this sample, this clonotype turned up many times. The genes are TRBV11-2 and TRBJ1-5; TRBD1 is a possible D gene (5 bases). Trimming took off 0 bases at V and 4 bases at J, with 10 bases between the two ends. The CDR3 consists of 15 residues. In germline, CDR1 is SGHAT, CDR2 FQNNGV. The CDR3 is CASSLEAGWNQPQHF. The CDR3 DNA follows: TGTGCCAGCAGCTTAGAGGCAGGGTGGAATCAGCCCCAGCATTTT.

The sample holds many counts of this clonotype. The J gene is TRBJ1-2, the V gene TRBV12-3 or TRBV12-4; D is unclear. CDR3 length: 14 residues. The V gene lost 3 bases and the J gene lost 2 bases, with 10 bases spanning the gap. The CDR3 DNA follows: TGTGCCAGCAGTTTCCGGACCTCGAACTATGGCTACACCTTC. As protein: CASSFRTSNYGYTF.

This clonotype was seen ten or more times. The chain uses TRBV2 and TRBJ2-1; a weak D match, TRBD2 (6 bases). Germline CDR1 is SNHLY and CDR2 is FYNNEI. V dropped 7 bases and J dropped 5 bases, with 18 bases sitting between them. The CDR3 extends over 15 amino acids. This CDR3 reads CASKQTRDKNNEQFF. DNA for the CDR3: TGTGCCAGCAAACAGACTAGGGATAAGAACAATGAGCAGTTCTTC.

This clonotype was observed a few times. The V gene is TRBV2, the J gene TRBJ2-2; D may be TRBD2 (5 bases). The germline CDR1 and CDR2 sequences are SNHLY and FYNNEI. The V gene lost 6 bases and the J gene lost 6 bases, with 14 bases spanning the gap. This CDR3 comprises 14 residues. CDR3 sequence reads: CASSQEGSAGELFF. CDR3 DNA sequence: TGTGCCAGCAGCCAAGAGGGATCAGCCGGGGAGCTGTTTTTT. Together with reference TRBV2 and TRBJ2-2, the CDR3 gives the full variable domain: EPEVTQTPSHQVTQMGQEVILRCVPISNHLYFYWYRQILGQKVEFLVSFYNNEISEKSEIFDDQFSVERPDGSNFTLKIRSTKLEDSAMYFCASSQEGSAGELFFGEGSRLTVL.

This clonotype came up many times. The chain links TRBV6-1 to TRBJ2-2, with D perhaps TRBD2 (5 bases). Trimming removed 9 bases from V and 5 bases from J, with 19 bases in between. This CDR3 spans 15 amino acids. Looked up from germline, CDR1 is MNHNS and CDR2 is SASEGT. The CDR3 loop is CASHLERRGTGELFF. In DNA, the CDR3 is TGTGCCAGTCATCTGGAGCGGAGAGGGACCGGGGAGCTGTTTTTT.

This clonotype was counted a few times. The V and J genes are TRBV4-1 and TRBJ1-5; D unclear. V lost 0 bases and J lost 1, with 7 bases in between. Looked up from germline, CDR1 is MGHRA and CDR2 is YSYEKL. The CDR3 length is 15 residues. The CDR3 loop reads CASSQDRLSNQPQHF. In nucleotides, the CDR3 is TGCGCCAGCAGCCAAGACAGACTAAGCAATCAGCCCCAGCATTTT.

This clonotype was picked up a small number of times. DNA for the CDR3: TGTGCCACCAGCAGAGATACAGGGCTCGATCAGCCCCAGCATTTT. Amino acids: CATSRDTGLDQPQHF. This chain links TRBV15 with TRBJ1-5, with a possible D match to TRBD1 (6 bases). The length of the CDR3 is 15 residues. The V gene lost 0 bases and the J gene lost 5 bases, with 11 bases spanning the gap. CDR1 is LNHNV and CDR2 is YYDKDF in the germline V gene (reference sequence).